This passage covers 6 T cell receptor beta chains from one sample sequenced in a study of cytomegalovirus exposure and HLA in healthy donors. The PCR employed 60 Vbeta primers together with 13 Jbeta primers. The protocol was immunoSEQ multiplex PCR, while the TCRdb copy is restricted to in-frame clones and leaves out a portion. The table lists around 140,000 clones, about 9.1% of them singletons. The specimen was PBMCs. Source of these receptors: a woman aged 40 to 55 in good health and CMV-seropositive.

As concerns this clone: A read error may account for a junction end that differs from germline. The V and J genes are TRBV27 and TRBJ2-3, with a weak D call TRBD2 (6 bases). The CDR3 is 14 residues long. Germline CDR1 is MNHEY and CDR2 is SMNVEV (reference sequence). The CDR3 nucleotides read TGTGCCAGCAGTGTGCGGGATCCTTTAGATCCGCAGTATTTT. Amino acids: CASSVRDPLDPQYF.

The J gene is TRBJ2-2, the V gene TRBV5-6; TRBD1 aligns across 8 bases. This CDR3 region has 15 residues. The germline V gene has CDR1 SGHDT and CDR2 YYEEEE. V was pared by 1 base and J by 7 bases, with 6 bases of the junction left unmatched. DNA for the CDR3: TGTGCCAGCAGCTTGCCAGGGGGCATCGGCGGGGAGCTGTTTTTT. This encodes CASSLPGGIGGELFF.

The chain combines TRBV11-3 with TRBJ2-7; D may be TRBD2 (7 bases). From germline, CDR1 is SGHNT and CDR2 YENEEA. The CDR3 has 14 amino acids. The V and J ends lost 3 bases and 7 bases respectively, with 16 bases between them. The CDR3 DNA reads as TGTGCCAGCAGCTTGGCGGGGGCCGCCGGGGAGCAGTACTTC. It encodes CASSLAGAAGEQYF.

This clone has a handful of counts. The sample contains more than one DNA sequence encoding this CDR3. V gene TRBV5-1 combines with J gene TRBJ1-2; TRBD1 matches 9 bases. Germline V CDR1 and CDR2: SGHRS, YFSETQ. This CDR3 contains 14 residues. After removal of 4 bases from V and 4 bases from J, the junction contained 5 bases not matched to a gene. CDR3 in amino acids: CASSTGQGSYGYTF. In nucleotides, the CDR3 is TGCGCCAGCAGCACGGGACAGGGAAGCTATGGCTACACCTTC.

The V call is TRBV10-3, the J call TRBJ1-1; tentatively, D is TRBD1 (6 bases). Germline V CDR1 and CDR2: ENHRY, SYGVKD. Trimming removed 3 bases at V and 0 bases at J, with 11 bases between. The CDR3 length is 15 residues. CDR3 residues: CAISERTAMNTEAFF. The CDR3 DNA follows: TGTGCCATCAGTGAAAGGACAGCGATGAACACTGAAGCTTTCTTT.

This clone was counted a few times. The chain is built from TRBV11-2 and TRBJ2-2, with 7 positions matching TRBD1. CDR1 and CDR2 (germline): SGHAT, FQNNGV. This CDR3 has 16 amino acids. The trim removed 5 bases at V and 0 bases at J, leaving 6 bases unmatched. The CDR3 DNA reads as TGTGCCAGCAGCCCCAGGACAGGCTCGAACACCGGGGAGCTGTTTTTT. Its protein is CASSPRTGSNTGELFF.